The T cell receptor (beta chain) described here comes from a study of neurological immune-mediated disorders. Time point of the sample: longitudinal time-point 3. The unsorted libraries were produced from 2 million PBMCs held at -80 C. This clonotype was seen only a few times. Its antigen remains unknown. CDR1 SGHRS and CDR2 YFSETQ come from the germline V gene. There are 16 residues in the CDR3. The V gene lost 4 bases and the J gene lost 7 bases, with 20 bases spanning the gap. The authors produced cDNA by 5'RACE using 10-nucleotide random UMIs. Every sequencing run generated in excess of 180 million TCR-beta sequences. These sequences covered 15-18 subjects. TCRdb re-analysed the 5' RACE reads in MiXCR, keeping a single row per CDR3 protein. The table shows some 43,000 distinct CDR3 sequences, with roughly 13% occurring only once. General study points: CDR3 amino acid sequences found in expanded clones were never shared across subjects, suggesting private repertoires in all groups.

The origin of this receptor is a male donor with HTLV-1-associated myelopathy (HAM/TSP). The chain links TRBV5-1 to TRBJ1-4; D gene unclear. Sequences were obtained from PBMCs. In DNA, the CDR3 is TGCGCCAGCAGCCTCGGTACCACCGGGCGGCTTGAAAAACTGTTTTTT. Translated: CASSLGTTGRLEKLFF.